The 6 T cell receptor beta chains below were found in one sample sequenced in a study of CD8 T cells in Susac syndrome. With random hexamers, 0.5 to 1 ug RNA was reverse transcribed. Via MiXCR, TCRdb re-called the immunoSEQ multiplex PCR reads, giving one row per CDR3 protein. The data contain around 170,000 distinct CDR3 sequences, about 96% of them singletons. The specimen was CD4+ T cells from PBMCs. Source of these receptors: a human donor with Susac syndrome.

The chain links TRBV20-1 to TRBJ2-1; 8 nucleotides agree with TRBD1. Germline V CDR1 and CDR2: DFQATT, SNEGSKA (reference sequence). The CDR3 covers 13 residues. Trimming cost V 4 bases and J 13 bases; bases outside gene matches: 12. CDR3 nucleotide sequence: TGCAGTGCTAAGGACAGGGTGGGTGAGGGCCAGTTCTTC. This codes for CSAKDRVGEGQFF.

The CDR3 DNA follows: TGTGCCAGTAGTATGTCGCGGGATAGCTCGGATGAGCAGTTCTTC. It yields the protein CASSMSRDSSDEQFF. This chain joins TRBV19 and TRBJ2-1; tentatively, D is TRBD2 (6 bases). V was shortened by 3 bases and J by 8 bases, with 17 bases between the two germline ends. This CDR3 has 15 amino acids. CDR1 is LNHDA, CDR2 SQIVND, per germline (reference sequence).

The CDR3 bases are TGTGCCAGCAGCCAGGCTGGCGGGGCACCTCCCGGGGCCCTCCACTTT. It is translated as CASSQAGGAPPGALHF. This chain joins TRBV4-2 and TRBJ1-6; tentative D call: TRBD1 (5 bases). Germline V lookup: CDR1 LGHNA, CDR2 YNFKEQ. V was clipped by 3 bases and J by 14 bases, with 23 bases between them. This CDR3 comprises 16 residues.

V usage is TRBV9 and J usage is TRBJ2-6, with D perhaps matching TRBD1 (6 bases). V was trimmed by 6 bases and J by 2 bases, leaving 12 bases between them. This CDR3 is 15 amino acids long. Looked up from germline, CDR1 is SGDLS and CDR2 is YYNGEE. The CDR3 nucleotides are TGTGCCAGCAAGTACAGGGAACCTGGGGCCAACGTCCTGACTTTC. Its translation: CASKYREPGANVLTF.

The chain employs TRBV14 and TRBJ1-2; D is ambiguous. Trimming removed 0 bases from V and 5 bases from J, with 4 bases in between. The CDR3 length is 12 residues. Germline values: CDR1 SGHDN, CDR2 FVKESK. The CDR3 sequence is CASSQDTYGYTF. The CDR3 DNA sequence: TGTGCCAGCAGCCAAGATACTTATGGCTACACCTTC. Using reference TRBV14 and TRBJ1-2 for the parts outside the CDR3, the full variable domain is EAGVTQFPSHSVIEKGQTVTLRCDPISGHDNLYWYRRVMGKEIKFLLHFVKESKQDESGMPNNRFLAERTGGTYSTLKVQPAELEDSGVYFCASSQDTYGYTFGSGTRLTVV.

The V and J genes are TRBV20-1 and TRBJ2-1; the D gene is possibly TRBD1 (5 bases). The length of the CDR3 is 11 residues. Trimming pared 1 base from V and 14 bases from J, leaving 12 bases between. Germline-derived CDR1 and CDR2 are DFQATT and SNEGSKA (reference sequence). CDR3 in amino acids: CSARGSRVEFF. The CDR3 region has the DNA TGCAGTGCTAGAGGTAGCAGGGTTGAGTTCTTC.